The 17 T cell receptor beta chains below come from one sample, sequenced in a study of tumor-infiltrating lymphocytes in primary liver carcinoma. Unsorted bulk tissue, roughly 20-33 mg of it, served as the source for co-extraction of RNA and DNA. The input was approximately 500 ng total RNA; TCR beta cDNA was made from it with a constant-region primer. Three-round nested multiplex PCR performed with slightly modified ARM-PCR produced the TCR beta libraries. TRBV1-TRBV30 forward primers paired with a C-beta reverse primer were used in the first two PCR rounds, which ran roughly 9 cycles each. TCRdb reanalysed the multiplex PCR reads using MiXCR and keeps one entry per CDR3 protein. This sample carries roughly 80,000 distinct CDR3 sequences, roughly 72% of them seen once, and the ten largest clones take 26%. The sequenced sample was tumor-adjacent normal liver tissue. All receptors come from a man aged 35 to 55 with primary liver carcinoma and hepatitis B virus infection.

This chain links TRBV5-1 with TRBJ1-1; D uncertain. The V and J ends lost 2 bases and 1 base respectively, with 15 bases between them. Per germline, CDR1 SGHRS and CDR2 YFSETQ. The CDR3 runs 16 residues. This chain's CDR3 is CASSFFFRETNTEAFF. The CDR3 DNA reads as TGCGCCAGCAGCTTTTTTTTTCGGGAGACGAACACTGAAGCTTTCTTT.

Regarding this clonotype: The junction differs from germline at one of its ends, possibly a read error. The chain carries TRBV10-3 and TRBJ2-2; 7 bases align to TRBD1. The CDR3 loop spans 16 amino acids. Per the germline V gene, CDR1 is ENHRY and CDR2 is SYGVKD. The CDR3 is CAIMGTDGGNTVELFF. The CDR3, as DNA: TGTGCCATCATGGGGACAGATGGTGGGAATACCGTGGAGCTGTTTTTT.

This chain connects TRBV5-5 to TRBJ2-1; 7 bases are shared with TRBD2. V shed 4 bases, J shed 3 bases, and the junction held 7 bases outside the gene matches. CDR3 length: 15 amino acids. Germline V CDR1 and CDR2: SGHKS, YYEKEE (reference sequence). CDR3: CASSPSSGIYNEQFF. DNA for the CDR3: TGTGCCAGCAGCCCATCGAGCGGGATCTACAATGAGCAGTTCTTC.

With regard to this clonotype: Because the CDR3 is missing its conserved closing phenylalanine or tryptophan, this is likely a read error. This chain uses TRBV6-2 or TRBV6-3 with TRBJ2-4; either TRBD1 or TRBD2 may fit D (5 bases each). V was clipped by 0 bases and J by 2 bases, with 17 bases between them. The CDR3 has 18 residues. Germline-derived CDR1 and CDR2 are MNHEY and SVGEGT. CDR3 DNA: TGTGCCAGCAGTTACTCCCGGGACGCAGGAATAACCAAAAACATTCAGTACTTA. This gives the protein CASSYSRDAGITKNIQYL.

About this clonotype: One end of the junction is discordant with germline, which a read error may explain. This rearrangement joins TRBV11-1 to TRBJ2-4, with D tentatively TRBD1 or TRBD2 (5 bases each). The CDR3 is 17 residues long. The germline V gene has CDR1 SGHAT and CDR2 FQDESV (reference sequence). The CDR3 region has the DNA TGTGCCAGCAGCTTTCCAGTGACTATCGGGACCAAAAACATTCAGTATTTC. Amino acids: CASSFPVTIGTKNIQYF.

The table lists this clonotype with a few counts. J is TRBJ2-4 and V is TRBV4-1, with 8 bases that match TRBD2. From germline, CDR1 is MGHRA and CDR2 YSYEKL. V dropped 0 bases and J dropped 1; count of bases not matched to a gene: 11. The CDR3 extends over 19 amino acids. This CDR3 is CASSQDSGGSSPAKNIQYF. The CDR3 DNA follows: TGCGCCAGCAGCCAAGATTCGGGGGGGAGTAGCCCTGCCAAAAACATTCAGTACTTC.

For this clonotype: An end of the junction does not agree with germline; a read error may underlie this. The CDR3 DNA follows: TGTGCCAGCTCACCAGTTCCGGAGACCCATTACTTC. Translating gives CASSPVPETHYF. This chain connects TRBV18 to TRBJ2-5; D not resolved. The length of the CDR3 is 12 residues. CDR1 is KGHSH and CDR2 is LQKENI in the germline V gene.

V gene TRBV6-6 combines with J gene TRBJ2-1; no definite D call. V was clipped by 2 bases and J by 8 bases, with 13 bases between them. The germline V gene encodes CDR1 MNHNY and CDR2 SVGAGI (reference sequence). CDR3 length equals 14 residues. The CDR3 DNA follows: TGTGCCAGCAGTTACCTGATCAGTGCCCATGAGCAGTTCTTC. Residues: CASSYLISAHEQFF.

With regard to this clonotype: This CDR3 is missing its conserved last phenylalanine or tryptophan, likely due to a read error. No DNA is shown, since the ends of the CDR3 on it are uncertain; the CDR3 is the one TCRdb lists. V and J are TRBV11-2 and TRBJ2-1; no check of the table's D call, TRBD2, against the DNA was made. The CDR3 comprises 19 residues, both ends counted. From germline, CDR1 is SGHAT and CDR2 FQNNGV. This chain's CDR3 is CASSLAESASGSGYNEQSS.

This chain links TRBV4-2 with TRBJ1-5; D is unclear. This CDR3 comprises 16 residues. V was cut by 3 bases and J by 0 bases, with 12 bases left in between. Germline loops: CDR1 LGHNA, CDR2 YNFKEQ. The CDR3 coding sequence is TGTGCCAGCAGCCAGGAGCACGGAGTTAGCAATCAGCCCCAGCATTTT. This encodes CASSQEHGVSNQPQHF.

For this clonotype: The CDR3 end shows no conserved phenylalanine or tryptophan, and so a read error is likely. The DNA is left out, because the CDR3 cannot be placed on it with certainty; the CDR3 is given as TCRdb lists it. The V and J genes are TRBV6-5 and TRBJ1-6; no DNA check was done on the table's D call, TRBD1. The CDR3 has 13 residues if both end residues are counted. Germline CDR1 MNHEY, CDR2 SVGAGI. CDR3 residues: CASSWGRGGAPHS.

As to this clonotype: A read error may account for a junction end that differs from germline. The V and J genes are TRBV11-2 and TRBJ2-7; 10 bases line up with TRBD2. Germline V lookup: CDR1 SGHAT, CDR2 FQNNGV. The CDR3 has 15 residues. CDR3 residues: CASSSLLAGSREHYF. The CDR3 bases are TGTGCCAGCAGCTCCCTACTAGCGGGAAGCCGCGAGCATTACTTC.

A word on this clonotype: A single base separates this from a much larger clone, so it may be a read error. The genes are TRBV28 and TRBJ2-5, with 10 nucleotides matching TRBD2. The CDR3 runs to 16 residues. Germline V gene sequence: CDR1 MDHEN, CDR2 SYDVKM. In DNA, the CDR3 is TGTGTCAGCAGTCCCCCACTAGCGGGAACCCAAGAGACCCAGTACTTC. It translates to CVSSPPLAGTQETQYF. The variable domain in full, completed from reference TRBV28 and TRBJ2-5, reads DVKVTQSSRYLVKRTGEKVFLECVQDMDHENMFWYRQDPGLGLRLIYFSYDVKMKEKGDIPEGYSVSREKKERFSLILESASTNQTSMYLCVSSPPLAGTQETQYFGPGTRLLVL.

Points on this clonotype: A single base separates this from a much larger clone, so it may be a read error. The chain links TRBV5-1 to TRBJ2-7, with D unclear. The CDR3 spans 11 residues. Per germline, CDR1 SGHRS and CDR2 YFSETQ. The V gene lost 8 bases and the J gene lost 3 bases, with 9 bases spanning the gap. This chain's CDR3 is CARSLNYEQYF. In DNA form, the CDR3 reads TGCGCCAGGAGCCTAAACTACGAGCAGTACTTC.

Remarks on this clonotype: The germline gene is not matched at one end of the junction; a read error may be the cause. The chain joins TRBV6-1 to TRBJ1-2; D is possibly TRBD1 (5 bases). Germline values: CDR1 MNHNS, CDR2 SASEGT. CDR3 length: 15 residues. The CDR3 DNA is TGTGCCAGCACTGAAGCGGGCTGGGGGAACTATGACTACACCTTC. Protein sequence: CASTEAGWGNYDYTF.

The CDR3 DNA follows: TGTGCCAGCAGTTACAATCGGGATAGCGGAGTCTACGAGCAGTACTTC. Its protein is CASSYNRDSGVYEQYF. The chain has TRBV6-2 or TRBV6-3 and TRBJ2-7, with a tentative D call TRBD2 (6 bases). V was clipped by 2 bases and J by 3 bases, with 17 bases between them. The CDR3 runs 16 residues. Looked up from germline, CDR1 is MNHEY and CDR2 is SVGEGT.

This chain uses TRBV11-2 with TRBJ1-2; 7 bases agree with TRBD1. J gave up 2 bases and V 4 bases, and 1 base lay outside the gene matches. The germline CDR1 and CDR2 sequences are SGHAT and FQNNGV. The CDR3 covers 13 residues. DNA for the CDR3: TGTGCCAGCAGCTCAGGGGGAAACTATGGCTACACCTTC. Translation gives CASSSGGNYGYTF.